A selection of T cell receptor beta chains follows, all from one sample in a study of T cell responses to AZD1222 COVID-19 vaccine. Sequencing used immunoSEQ multiplex PCR; TCRdb keeps in-frame clones, though not all of them. The sample lists approximately 140,000 clones; roughly 90% were seen once. The sequenced sample was peripheral blood, obtained on day 0 of AZD1222 vaccination. The receptors shown here come from an adult in good health. Each CDR3 is given with its conserved first and last residue. The D gene is left open where the match is weak. The size field is filled for only some rows; it gives once, few, many or a size class.

v_gene	d_gene	j_gene	abundance	CDR3aa	CDR3nt
TRBV6-5	.	TRBJ2-2	.	CASSRTTNTGELFF	TGTGCCAGCAGCCGGACAACGAACACCGGGGAGCTGTTTTTT
TRBV27	.	TRBJ1-1	.	CASSLSVNTEAFF	TGTGCCAGCAGTTTATCAGTTAACACTGAAGCTTTCTTT
TRBV9	.	TRBJ1-3	.	CASSVGAGPGNTIYF	TGTGCCAGCAGCGTAGGGGCAGGGCCTGGAAACACCATATATTTT
TRBV27	.	TRBJ1-6	.	CASSAIEVRGYNSPLHF	TGTGCCAGCAGTGCCATTGAAGTGAGGGGATATAATTCACCCCTCCACTTT
TRBV25-1	.	TRBJ2-3	.	CARFPGGTDTQYF	TGTGCCCGATTTCCAGGAGGCACAGATACGCAGTATTTT
TRBV6-5	TRBD2	TRBJ2-1	.	CASRGAGYNEQFF	TGTGCCAGCCGGGGAGCGGGGTACAATGAGCAGTTCTTC
TRBV4-1	TRBD2	TRBJ2-4	.	CASSQPLAGGGNIQYF	TGCGCCAGCAGCCAGCCCCTAGCGGGAGGGGGAAACATTCAGTACTTC
TRBV7-3	TRBD1	TRBJ2-5	.	CASSRGQGAGETQYF	TGTGCCAGCAGCCGGGGACAGGGGGCAGGGGAGACCCAGTACTTC
TRBV9	.	TRBJ2-1	.	CASSDGGYNEQFF	TGTGCCAGCAGCGATGGAGGATACAATGAGCAGTTCTTC
TRBV5-1	TRBD1	TRBJ2-7	.	CASTLDRGNEQYF	TGCGCCAGCACCCTAGACAGGGGCAACGAGCAGTACTTC
TRBV18	.	TRBJ2-7	.	CASSPLMESEQYF	TGTGCCAGCTCACCCTTGATGGAGTCCGAGCAGTACTTC
TRBV5-5	.	TRBJ1-1	.	CASSSQGNLNTEAFF	TGTGCCAGCAGCTCCCAGGGAAACTTGAACACTGAAGCTTTCTTT
TRBV29-1	.	TRBJ1-2	.	CSVSDSYGYTF	TGCAGCGTCTCAGACTCCTATGGCTACACCTTC
TRBV15	.	TRBJ1-1	.	CATSSANEAFF	TGTGCCACCAGCAGCGCTAATGAAGCTTTCTTT
TRBV7-9	.	TRBJ1-1	.	CASSLGRRPGRGTEAFF	TGTGCCAGCAGCTTAGGGAGGCGGCCGGGGAGAGGCACTGAAGCTTTCTTT
TRBV18	.	TRBJ2-2	.	CASSPGGGAWTGELFF	TGTGCCAGCTCACCAGGAGGGGGCGCGTGGACCGGGGAGCTGTTTTTT
TRBV7-9	.	TRBJ2-7	.	CASSLEGINYEQYF	TGTGCCAGCAGCTTAGAGGGAATCAACTACGAGCAGTACTTC
TRBV5-6	TRBD1	TRBJ2-2	.	CASSLELGTGNTGELFF	TGTGCCAGCAGCTTGGAATTAGGGACAGGGAACACCGGGGAGCTGTTTTTT
TRBV7-2	.	TRBJ1-2	.	CASSSQLWGGDYGYTF	TGTGCCAGCAGCTCGCAACTTTGGGGGGGCGACTATGGCTACACCTTC
TRBV4-1	.	TRBJ1-5	many	CASSQVPPVSRRQPQHF	TGCGCCAGCAGCCAGGTCCCCCCGGTGAGCCGTAGGCAGCCCCAGCATTTT
TRBV2	.	TRBJ1-3	.	CASSPGSSGNTIYF	TGTGCCAGCAGCCCCGGAAGCTCTGGAAACACCATATATTTT
TRBV10-3	.	TRBJ2-7	.	CAISENPKQTYSYEQYF	TGTGCCATCAGTGAGAACCCGAAGCAGACATACTCCTACGAGCAGTACTTC
TRBV2	.	TRBJ2-7	.	CASGTKASPYEQYF	TGTGCCAGCGGAACCAAGGCCAGTCCCTACGAGCAGTACTTC
TRBV12-5	.	TRBJ2-2	.	CASFGQTNTGELFF	TGTGCTAGTTTCGGACAGACGAACACCGGGGAGCTGTTTTTT
TRBV11-2	TRBD2	TRBJ2-1	.	CASSPGLADYNEQFF	TGTGCCAGCAGCCCGGGACTAGCGGACTACAATGAGCAGTTCTTC
TRBV11-2	.	TRBJ1-6	.	CASSLLVQGNSPLHF	TGTGCCAGCAGCTTATTGGTGCAGGGTAATTCACCCCTCCACTTT
TRBV24-1	TRBD1	TRBJ1-4	.	CATSDPALGQGLDFNEKLFF	TGTGCCACCAGTGATCCCGCCCTAGGACAGGGCTTAGACTTCAATGAAAAACTGTTTTTT
TRBV3-1/TRBV3-2	.	TRBJ2-3	.	CASSQGHQTQYF	TGTGCCAGCAGCCAGGGGCACCAAACGCAGTATTTT
TRBV14	TRBD1	TRBJ1-1	few	CASSPQGGGTEAFF	TGTGCCAGCAGCCCGCAGGGGGGTGGCACTGAAGCTTTCTTT
TRBV28	.	TRBJ2-7	.	CASSPAVGRQQYF	TGTGCCAGCAGCCCGGCGGTCGGCAGGCAGCAGTACTTC
TRBV15	TRBD2	TRBJ2-3	.	CATSRDTGTSGYGTQYF	TGTGCCACCAGCAGAGATACTGGGACTAGCGGGTACGGTACGCAGTATTTT
TRBV7-2	.	TRBJ2-2	.	CASSLGFRANTGELFF	TGTGCCAGCAGCTTAGGTTTCCGAGCGAACACCGGGGAGCTGTTTTTT
TRBV6-2/TRBV6-3	.	TRBJ2-2	.	CASSYLDRDTGELFF	TGTGCCAGCAGTTATTTGGACAGAGATACCGGGGAGCTGTTTTTT
TRBV14	TRBD2	TRBJ2-2	.	CASSQGLAGGPMVGELFF	TGTGCCAGCAGCCAAGGGCTAGCGGGAGGCCCGATGGTCGGGGAGCTGTTTTTT
TRBV11-3	TRBD2	TRBJ2-1	.	CASSPGLAVNPNNEQFF	TGTGCCAGCAGCCCGGGACTAGCGGTAAACCCGAACAATGAGCAGTTCTTC
TRBV6-5	.	TRBJ2-7	.	CASEGLGGYEQYF	TGTGCCAGCGAGGGACTCGGAGGCTACGAGCAGTACTTC
TRBV6-1	TRBD2	TRBJ2-1	.	CASSERRLAREQFF	TGTGCCAGCAGTGAACGGAGACTAGCGCGGGAGCAGTTCTTC
TRBV28	TRBD1	TRBJ2-7	once	CASSSGQLSKQYF	TGTGCCAGCAGTTCGGGACAGCTGAGTAAGCAGTACTTC
TRBV7-2	TRBD1	TRBJ1-1	once	CASSFRTGSNTEAFF	TGTGCCAGCAGCTTTAGGACAGGGTCGAACACTGAAGCTTTCTTT
TRBV13	TRBD1	TRBJ2-1	once	CASSSSGQGESEQFF	TGTGCCAGCAGCTCTTCGGGACAGGGCGAGAGTGAGCAGTTCTTC
TRBV15	TRBD2	TRBJ2-1	.	CATSLAGGYNEQFF	TGTGCCACCAGCCTAGCGGGGGGGTACAATGAGCAGTTCTTC
TRBV5-1	TRBD1	TRBJ1-3	.	CASSLEGTRGLGNTIYF	TGCGCCAGCAGCTTGGAGGGTACCAGGGGGCTTGGAAACACCATATATTTT
TRBV7-2	.	TRBJ2-3	.	CASSLDGAGLPSTDTQYF	TGTGCCAGCAGCTTAGACGGGGCGGGCCTCCCTAGCACAGATACGCAGTATTTT
TRBV6-4	TRBD2	TRBJ2-7	.	CASSDSTSGASYEQYF	TGTGCCAGCAGTGACTCGACTAGCGGGGCCTCCTACGAGCAGTACTTC
TRBV14	.	TRBJ1-5	.	CARDRGRGPRPQHF	TGTGCCAGGGACAGAGGCCGAGGCCCTCGGCCCCAGCATTTT
TRBV5-1	.	TRBJ1-6	.	CASSLGMGDNSPLHF	TGCGCCAGCAGCTTGGGTATGGGAGATAATTCACCCCTCCACTTT